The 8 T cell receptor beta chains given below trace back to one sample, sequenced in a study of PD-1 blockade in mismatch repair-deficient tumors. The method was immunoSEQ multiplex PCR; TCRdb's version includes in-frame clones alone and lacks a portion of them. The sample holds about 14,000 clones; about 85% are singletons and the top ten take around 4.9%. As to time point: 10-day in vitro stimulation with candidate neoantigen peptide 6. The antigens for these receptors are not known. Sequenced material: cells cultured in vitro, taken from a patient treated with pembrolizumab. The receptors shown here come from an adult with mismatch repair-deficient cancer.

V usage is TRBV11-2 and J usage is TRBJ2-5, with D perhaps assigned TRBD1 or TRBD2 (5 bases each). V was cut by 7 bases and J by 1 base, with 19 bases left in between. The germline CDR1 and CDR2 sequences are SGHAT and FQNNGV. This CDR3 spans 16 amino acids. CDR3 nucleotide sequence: TGTGCCAGCACCCACGGGGCAGGCCCATCCCAAGAGACCCAGTACTTC. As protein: CASTHGAGPSQETQYF.

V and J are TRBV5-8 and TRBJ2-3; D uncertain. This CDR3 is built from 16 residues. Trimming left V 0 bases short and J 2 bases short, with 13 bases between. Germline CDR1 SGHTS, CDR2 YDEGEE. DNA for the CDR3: TGTGCCAGCAGCTTGGGTACTCAAGCTGCCACAGATACGCAGTATTTT. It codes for CASSLGTQAATDTQYF.

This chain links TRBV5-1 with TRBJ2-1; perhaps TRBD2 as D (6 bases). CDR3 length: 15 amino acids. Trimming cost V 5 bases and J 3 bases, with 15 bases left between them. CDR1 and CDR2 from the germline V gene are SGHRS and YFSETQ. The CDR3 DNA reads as TGCGCCAGCAGTAAGAGCGGGTCCGACTACAATGAGCAGTTCTTC. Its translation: CASSKSGSDYNEQFF. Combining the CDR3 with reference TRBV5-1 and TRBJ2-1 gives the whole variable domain KAGVTQTPRYLIKTRGQQVTLSCSPISGHRSVSWYQQTPGQGLQFLFEYFSETQRNKGNFPGRFSGRQFSNSRSEMNVSTLELGDSALYLCASSKSGSDYNEQFFGPGTRLTVL.

The CDR3 region is CASSPLDTIYF. The CDR3 nucleotides read TGTGCCAGCAGCCCCCTGGACACCATATATTTT. The chain recombines TRBV14 with TRBJ1-3; no clear D gene. Germline V gives CDR1 SGHDN, CDR2 FVKESK. This CDR3 contains 11 residues. Trimming took off 4 bases at V and 8 bases at J, with 6 bases between the two ends.

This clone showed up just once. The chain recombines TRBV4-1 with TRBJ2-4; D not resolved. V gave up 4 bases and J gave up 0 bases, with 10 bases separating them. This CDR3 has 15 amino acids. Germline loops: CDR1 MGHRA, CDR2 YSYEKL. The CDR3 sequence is CASSPQSLAKNIQYF. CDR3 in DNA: TGCGCCAGCAGCCCCCAGTCCCTAGCCAAAAACATTCAGTACTTC.

The CDR3 loop reads CASSSLLAGGKSFSSYNEQFF. The CDR3 coding sequence is TGTGCCAGCAGTTCCTTACTAGCGGGAGGGAAATCGTTTAGCTCCTACAATGAGCAGTTCTTC. The chain has TRBV28 and TRBJ2-1; 13 bases fit TRBD2. This CDR3 comprises 21 residues. Germline-derived CDR1 and CDR2 are MDHEN and SYDVKM. The V segment lost 4 bases and the J segment 0 bases; nucleotides outside the gene matches: 15.

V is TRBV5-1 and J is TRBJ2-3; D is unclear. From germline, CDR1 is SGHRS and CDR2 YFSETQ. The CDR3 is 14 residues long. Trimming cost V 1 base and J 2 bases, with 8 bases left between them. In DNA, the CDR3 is TGCGCCAGCAGCTTGAACCCCTACACAGATACGCAGTATTTT. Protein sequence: CASSLNPYTDTQYF.

The CDR3 region has the DNA TGTGCCAGCAGTTACATTAATTCACCCCTCCACTTT. Translation: CASSYINSPLHF. The V and J genes are TRBV6-6 and TRBJ1-6; D gene unclear. The germline V gene encodes CDR1 MNHNY and CDR2 SVGAGI (reference sequence). The CDR3 spans 12 residues. V lost 2 bases to trimming and J lost 6 bases, with 2 bases between them.